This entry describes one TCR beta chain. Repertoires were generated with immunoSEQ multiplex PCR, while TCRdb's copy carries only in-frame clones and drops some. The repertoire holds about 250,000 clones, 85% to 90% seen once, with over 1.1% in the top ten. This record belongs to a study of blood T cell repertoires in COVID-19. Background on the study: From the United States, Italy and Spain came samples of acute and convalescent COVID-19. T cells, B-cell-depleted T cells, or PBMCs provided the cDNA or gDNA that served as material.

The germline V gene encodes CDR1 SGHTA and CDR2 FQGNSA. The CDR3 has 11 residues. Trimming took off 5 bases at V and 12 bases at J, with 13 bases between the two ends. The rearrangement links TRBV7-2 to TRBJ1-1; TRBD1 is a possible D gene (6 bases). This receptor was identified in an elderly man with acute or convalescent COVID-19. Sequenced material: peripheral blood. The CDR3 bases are TGTGCCAGCAGCCTTACAGGGATGTCTTTCTTT. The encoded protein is CASSLTGMSFF. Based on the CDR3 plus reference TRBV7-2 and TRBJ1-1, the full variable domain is GAGVSQSPSNKVTEKGKDVELRCDPISGHTALYWYRQSLGQGLEFLIYFQGNSAPDKSGLPSDRFSAERTGGSVSTLTIQRTQQEDSAVYLCASSLTGMSFFGQGTRLTVV.